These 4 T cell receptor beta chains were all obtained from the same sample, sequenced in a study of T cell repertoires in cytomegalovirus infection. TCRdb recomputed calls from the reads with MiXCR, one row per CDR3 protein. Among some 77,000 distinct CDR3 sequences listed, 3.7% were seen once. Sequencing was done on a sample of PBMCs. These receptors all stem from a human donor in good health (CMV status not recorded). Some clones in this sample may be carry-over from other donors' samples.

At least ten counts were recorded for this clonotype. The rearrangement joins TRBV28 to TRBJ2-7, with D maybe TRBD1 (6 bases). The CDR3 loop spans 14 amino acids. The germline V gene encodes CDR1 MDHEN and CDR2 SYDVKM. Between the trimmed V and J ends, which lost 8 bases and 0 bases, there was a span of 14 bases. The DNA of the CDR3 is TGTGCCAGCGGGTACAGGGCCCTCTCCTACGAGCAGTACTTC. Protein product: CASGYRALSYEQYF.

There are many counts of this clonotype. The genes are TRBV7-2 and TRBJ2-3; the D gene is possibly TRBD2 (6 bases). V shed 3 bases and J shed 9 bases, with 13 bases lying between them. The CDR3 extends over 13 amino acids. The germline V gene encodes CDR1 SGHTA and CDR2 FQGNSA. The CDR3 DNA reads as TGTGCCAGCAGCTTGGAACGGGGGAACACGCAGTATTTT. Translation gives CASSLERGNTQYF.

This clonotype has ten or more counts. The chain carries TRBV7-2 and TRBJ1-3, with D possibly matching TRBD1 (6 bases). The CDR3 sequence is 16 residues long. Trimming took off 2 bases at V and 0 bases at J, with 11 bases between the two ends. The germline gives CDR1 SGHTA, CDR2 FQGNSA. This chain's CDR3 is CASSLLGGPSGNTIYF. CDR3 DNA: TGTGCCAGCAGCTTACTAGGGGGACCCTCTGGAAACACCATATATTTT.

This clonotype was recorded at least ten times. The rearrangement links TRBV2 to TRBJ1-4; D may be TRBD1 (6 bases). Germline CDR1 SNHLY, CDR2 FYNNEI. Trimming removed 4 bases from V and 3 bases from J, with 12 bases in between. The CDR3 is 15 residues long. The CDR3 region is CASSVQGSANEKLFF. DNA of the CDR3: TGTGCCAGCAGTGTACAGGGCTCAGCTAATGAAAAACTGTTTTTT.